Sequencing of this TCR beta chain was carried out in a study of a mutant IDH1 vaccine in newly diagnosed glioma. Profiling relied on immunoSEQ multiplex PCR, and the TCRdb table lists in-frame clones only, not all of them. Of tens of thousands of clones in the sample, around 84% are singletons; the top ten hold more than 1.5%. This clone was recorded once. Its target is not known. Documented time point: week 35, safety follow-up. Doses comprised 300 ug of mutant IDH1 20-mer peptide each, plus topical imiquimod. This CDR3 contains 12 residues. Trimming pared 6 bases from V and 4 bases from J, leaving 6 bases between. Germline CDR1 is SGHTA and CDR2 is FQGNSA.

This specimen consisted of PBMCs, obtained from a glioma patient whose treatment included an IDH1 peptide vaccine. The rearrangement links TRBV7-2 to TRBJ2-2; D ambiguous. This receptor was taken from a man aged 25-45 years with glioma. CDR3 nucleotide sequence: TGTGCCAGCAGTCAGGTCACCGGGGAGCTGTTTTTT. This translates into CASSQVTGELFF.